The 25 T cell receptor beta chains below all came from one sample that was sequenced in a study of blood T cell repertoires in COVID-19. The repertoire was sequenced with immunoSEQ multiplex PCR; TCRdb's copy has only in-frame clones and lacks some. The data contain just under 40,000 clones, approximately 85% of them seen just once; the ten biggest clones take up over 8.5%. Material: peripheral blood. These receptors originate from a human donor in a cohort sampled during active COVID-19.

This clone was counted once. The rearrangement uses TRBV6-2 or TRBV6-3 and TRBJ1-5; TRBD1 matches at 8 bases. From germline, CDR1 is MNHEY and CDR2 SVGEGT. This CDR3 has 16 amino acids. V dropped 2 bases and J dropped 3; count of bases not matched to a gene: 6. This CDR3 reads CASSYGGTGYNQPQHF. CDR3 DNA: TGTGCCAGCAGTTACGGTGGGACAGGTTACAATCAGCCCCAGCATTTT.

CDR3 amino acids: CASSHPGGVENTEAFF. CDR3 nucleotides: TGTGCCAGCAGCCACCCGGGGGGAGTGGAGAACACTGAAGCTTTCTTT. J is TRBJ1-1 and V is TRBV5-5; a possible D gene is TRBD1 (5 bases). The CDR3 is 16 residues long. V was cut by 4 bases and J by 1 base, with 17 bases left in between. Per germline, CDR1 SGHKS and CDR2 YYEKEE (reference sequence). The complete variable domain, with remaining parts taken from reference TRBV5-5 and TRBJ1-1, reads DAGVTQSPTHLIKTRGQQVTLRCSPISGHKSVSWYQQVLGQGPQFIFQYYEKEERGRGNFPDRFSARQFPNYSSELNVNALLLGDSALYLCASSHPGGVENTEAFFGQGTRLTVV.

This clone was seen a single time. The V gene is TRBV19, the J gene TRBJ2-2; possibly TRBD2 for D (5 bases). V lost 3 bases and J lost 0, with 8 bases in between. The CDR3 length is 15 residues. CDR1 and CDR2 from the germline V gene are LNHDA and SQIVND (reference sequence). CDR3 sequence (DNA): TGTGCCAGTAGTATGGAGGTGACGAACACCGGGGAGCTGTTTTTT. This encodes CASSMEVTNTGELFF. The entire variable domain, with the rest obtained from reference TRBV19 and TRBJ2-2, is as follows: DGGITQSPKYLFRKEGQNVTLSCEQNLNHDAMYWYRQDPGQGLRLIYYSQIVNDFQKGDIAEGYSVSREKKESFPLTVTSAQKNPTAFYLCASSMEVTNTGELFFGEGSRLTVL.

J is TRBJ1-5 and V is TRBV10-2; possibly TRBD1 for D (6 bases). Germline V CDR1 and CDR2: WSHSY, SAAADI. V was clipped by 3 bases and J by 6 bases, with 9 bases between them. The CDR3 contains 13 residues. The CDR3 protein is CASSEQGSQPQHF. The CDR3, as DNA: TGCGCCAGCAGTGAACAGGGAAGTCAGCCCCAGCATTTT.

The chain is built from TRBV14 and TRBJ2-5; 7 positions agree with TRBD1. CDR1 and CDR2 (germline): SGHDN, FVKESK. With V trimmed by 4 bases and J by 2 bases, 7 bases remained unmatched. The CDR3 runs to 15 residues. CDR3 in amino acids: CASSRQGQLQETQYF. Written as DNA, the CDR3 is TGTGCCAGCAGCCGCCAGGGACAGTTGCAAGAGACCCAGTACTTC.

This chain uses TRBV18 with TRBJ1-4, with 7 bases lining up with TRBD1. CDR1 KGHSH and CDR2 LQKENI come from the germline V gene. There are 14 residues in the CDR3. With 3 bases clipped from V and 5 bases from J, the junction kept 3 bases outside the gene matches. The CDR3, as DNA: TGTGCCAGCTCACCCGGGACAGCGAATGAAAAACTGTTTTTT. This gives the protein CASSPGTANEKLFF.

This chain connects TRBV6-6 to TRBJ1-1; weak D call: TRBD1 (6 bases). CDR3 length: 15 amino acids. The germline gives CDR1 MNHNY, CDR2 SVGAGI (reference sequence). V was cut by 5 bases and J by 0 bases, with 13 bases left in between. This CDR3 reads CASSQATGMNTEAFF. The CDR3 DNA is TGTGCCAGCAGTCAAGCCACAGGGATGAACACTGAAGCTTTCTTT.

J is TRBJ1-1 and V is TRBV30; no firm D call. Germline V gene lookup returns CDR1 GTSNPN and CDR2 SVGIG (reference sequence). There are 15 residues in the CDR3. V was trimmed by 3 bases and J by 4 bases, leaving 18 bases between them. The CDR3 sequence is CAWRRAAMMGTEAFF. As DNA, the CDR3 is TGTGCCTGGAGGAGGGCAGCTATGATGGGCACTGAAGCTTTCTTT.

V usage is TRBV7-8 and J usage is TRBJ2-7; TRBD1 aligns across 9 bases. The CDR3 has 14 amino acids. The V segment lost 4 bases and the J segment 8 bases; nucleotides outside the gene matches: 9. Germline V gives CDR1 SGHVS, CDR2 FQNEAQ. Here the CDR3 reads CASSYPGQGGKQYF. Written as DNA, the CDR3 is TGTGCCAGCAGCTACCCGGGACAGGGAGGCAAGCAGTACTTC.

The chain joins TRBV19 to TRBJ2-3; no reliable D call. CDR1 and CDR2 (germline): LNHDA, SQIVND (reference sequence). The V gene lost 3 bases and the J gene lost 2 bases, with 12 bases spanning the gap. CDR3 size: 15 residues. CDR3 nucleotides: TGTGCCAGTAGTATCTCGCGTGTCTCCACAGATACGCAGTATTTT. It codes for CASSISRVSTDTQYF.

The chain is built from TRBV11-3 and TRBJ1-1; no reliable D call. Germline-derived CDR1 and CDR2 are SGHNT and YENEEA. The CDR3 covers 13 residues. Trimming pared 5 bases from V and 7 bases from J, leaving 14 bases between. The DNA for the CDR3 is TGTGCCAGCAGCCTAGCCTACCGAGGTGAAGCTTTCTTT. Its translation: CASSLAYRGEAFF.

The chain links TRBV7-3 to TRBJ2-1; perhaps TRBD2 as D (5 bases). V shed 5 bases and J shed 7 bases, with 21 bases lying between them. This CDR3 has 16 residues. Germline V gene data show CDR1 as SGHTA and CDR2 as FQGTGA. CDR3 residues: CASSPFSDRQVNEQFF. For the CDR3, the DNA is TGTGCCAGCAGCCCGTTTAGCGACCGACAAGTTAATGAGCAGTTCTTC.

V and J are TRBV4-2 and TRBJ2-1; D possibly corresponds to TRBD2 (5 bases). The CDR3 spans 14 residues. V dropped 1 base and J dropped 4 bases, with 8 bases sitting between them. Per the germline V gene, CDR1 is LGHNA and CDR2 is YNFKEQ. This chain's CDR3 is CASSQVGDYNEQFF. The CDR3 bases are TGTGCCAGCAGCCAAGTCGGGGATTACAATGAGCAGTTCTTC.

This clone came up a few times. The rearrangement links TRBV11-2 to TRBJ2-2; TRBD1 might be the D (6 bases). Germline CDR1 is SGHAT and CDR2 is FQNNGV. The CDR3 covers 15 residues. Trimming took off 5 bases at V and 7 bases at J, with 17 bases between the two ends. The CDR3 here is CASSLTTGYDGELFF. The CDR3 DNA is TGTGCCAGCAGCCTCACGACAGGTTATGACGGGGAGCTGTTTTTT.

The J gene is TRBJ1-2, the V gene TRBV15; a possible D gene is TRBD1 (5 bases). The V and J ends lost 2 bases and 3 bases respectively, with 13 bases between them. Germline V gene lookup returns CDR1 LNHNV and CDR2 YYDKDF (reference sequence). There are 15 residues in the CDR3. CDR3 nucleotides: TGTGCCACCAGCAGATTGGGGGGGGATGACTATGGCTACACCTTC. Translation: CATSRLGGDDYGYTF.

The CDR3 nucleotides read TGTGCCAGCAGCCAGGACAGGTATGGCTACACCTTC. Its translation is CASSQDRYGYTF. This chain links TRBV3-1 (or the pseudogene TRBV3-2) with TRBJ1-2, with 7 bases matching TRBD1. CDR3 length: 12 residues. Germline assignment: CDR1 LGHDT and CDR2 YNNKEL (reference sequence). J was trimmed by 5 bases and V by 3 bases; bases with no gene match: 0.

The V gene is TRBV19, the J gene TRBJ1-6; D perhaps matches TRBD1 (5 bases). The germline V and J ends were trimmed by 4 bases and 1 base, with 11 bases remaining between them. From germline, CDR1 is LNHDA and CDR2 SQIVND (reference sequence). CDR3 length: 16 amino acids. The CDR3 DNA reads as TGTGCCAGTAGTACCGGGACTTGGTCCTATAATTCACCCCTCCACTTT. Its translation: CASSTGTWSYNSPLHF. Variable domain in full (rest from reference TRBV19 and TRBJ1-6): DGGITQSPKYLFRKEGQNVTLSCEQNLNHDAMYWYRQDPGQGLRLIYYSQIVNDFQKGDIAEGYSVSREKKESFPLTVTSAQKNPTAFYLCASSTGTWSYNSPLHFGNGTRLTVT.

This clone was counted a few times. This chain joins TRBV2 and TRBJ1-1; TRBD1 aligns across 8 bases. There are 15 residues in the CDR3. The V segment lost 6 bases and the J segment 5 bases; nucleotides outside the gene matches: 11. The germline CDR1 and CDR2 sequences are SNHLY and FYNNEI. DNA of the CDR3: TGTGCCAGCAGAGCAAACAGGGGGGTATTGACTGAAGCTTTCTTT. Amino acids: CASRANRGVLTEAFF.

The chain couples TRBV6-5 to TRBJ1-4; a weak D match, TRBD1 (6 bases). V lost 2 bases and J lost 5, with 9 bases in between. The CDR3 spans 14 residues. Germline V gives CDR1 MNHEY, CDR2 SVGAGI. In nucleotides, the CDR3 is TGTGCCAGCAGTTACGGGGGCAGAAATGAAAAACTGTTTTTT. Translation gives CASSYGGRNEKLFF.

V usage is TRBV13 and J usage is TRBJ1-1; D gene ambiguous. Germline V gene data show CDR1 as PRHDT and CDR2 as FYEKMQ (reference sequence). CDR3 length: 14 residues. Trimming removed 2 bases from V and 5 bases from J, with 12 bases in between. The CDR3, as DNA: TGTGCCAGCAGCTTAAGGTCCGGCGGTACTGAAGCTTTCTTT. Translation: CASSLRSGGTEAFF.

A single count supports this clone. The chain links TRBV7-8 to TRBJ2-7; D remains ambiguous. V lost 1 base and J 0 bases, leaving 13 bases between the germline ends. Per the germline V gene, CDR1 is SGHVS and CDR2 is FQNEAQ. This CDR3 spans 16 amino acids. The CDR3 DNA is TGTGCCAGCAGCTTAGTGCCAAGCGCGAGCTCCTACGAGCAGTACTTC. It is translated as CASSLVPSASSYEQYF.

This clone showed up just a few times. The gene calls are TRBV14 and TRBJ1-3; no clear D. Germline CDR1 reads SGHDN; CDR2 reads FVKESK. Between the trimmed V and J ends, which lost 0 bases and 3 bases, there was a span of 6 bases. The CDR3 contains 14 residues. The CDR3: CASSQESLGNTIYF. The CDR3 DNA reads TGTGCCAGCAGCCAAGAATCTCTTGGAAACACCATATATTTT.

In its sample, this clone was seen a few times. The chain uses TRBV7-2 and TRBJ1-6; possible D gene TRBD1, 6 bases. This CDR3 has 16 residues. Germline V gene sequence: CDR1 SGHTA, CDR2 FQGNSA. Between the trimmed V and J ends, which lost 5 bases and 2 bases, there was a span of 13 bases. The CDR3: CASSPRGGTYNSPLHF. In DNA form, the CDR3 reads TGTGCCAGCAGCCCAAGAGGGGGAACCTATAATTCACCCCTCCACTTT.

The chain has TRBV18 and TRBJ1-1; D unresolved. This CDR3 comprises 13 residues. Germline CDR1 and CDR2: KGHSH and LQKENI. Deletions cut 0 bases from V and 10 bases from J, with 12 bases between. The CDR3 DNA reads TGTGCCAGCTCACCACCTTCCCGGGTTTTAGCTTTCTTT. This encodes CASSPPSRVLAFF.

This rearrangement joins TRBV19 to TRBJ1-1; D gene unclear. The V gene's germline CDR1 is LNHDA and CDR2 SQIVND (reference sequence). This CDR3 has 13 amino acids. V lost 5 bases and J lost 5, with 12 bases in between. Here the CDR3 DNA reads TGTGCCAGTAGTGGGCTGACGGGGACTGAAGCTTTCTTT. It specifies CASSGLTGTEAFF.